The clone carrying this T cell receptor (beta chain) was counted between two and nine times. The antigen remains unidentified. The sample's time point: patch test 1, 2 weeks after DPC sensitization. This sample's treatment: therapeutic diphenylcyclopropenone sensitization with weekly scalp DPC. Unseparated into fractions, whole blood served as the source from which total RNA was extracted. The V segment lost 6 bases and the J segment 5 bases; nucleotides outside the gene matches: 4. Per the germline V gene, CDR1 is MNHEY and CDR2 is SVGEGT. This CDR3 is 14 amino acids long. These data are taken from a study of human T cells and chemical hapten exposure. On the study more broadly: Slight volume differences across pooled libraries mainly accounted for varying per-sample TCR yields.

Original processing methods: Samples held a median of around 100,000 TCRs, range 23,224–690,600. TCRdb fed the RACE reads into MiXCR, producing one record per CDR3 protein. These V and J calls are TCRdb output, not the study's own analysis. The sample holds about 120,000 distinct CDR3 sequences, about an eighth seen once. Overall study results and limits: DPC sensitization did not alter TCRs above 1 in 1000 frequency.

The input for sequencing was whole blood, taken in connection with sensitization to the hapten diphenylcyclopropenone (DPC). The chain joins TRBV6-2 or TRBV6-3 to TRBJ2-1; 10 bases line up with TRBD2. This sequence originates from a man between 18 and 29 years old with alopecia areata. Some clones in this sample may be carry-over from other donors' samples. The CDR3 bases are TGTGCCAGCAGCGGGACTAGCGTGCACAATGAGCAGTTCTTC. It is translated as CASSGTSVHNEQFF.